This TCR beta chain appears in the sequencing data of a study of shared clonotypes between healthy human individuals. In regard to this clone: Its antigen is unidentified.

Clones were sequenced by immunoSEQ multiplex PCR, and TCRdb holds only the in-frame ones, with some missing. The repertoire holds fewer than 1 million clones, with about 96% as singletons. This CDR3 contains 11 residues. The ends were cut back, 4 bases at V and 6 bases at J, with 7 bases in the middle. In germline, CDR1 is MNHEY, CDR2 SMNVEV (reference sequence). Selected positively for CCR7 and CD45RO-negative, naive CD8 cells excluded terminally differentiated effector memory CD45RA+ cells. The donors were all Caucasian adults (living in Nashville, Tennessee). Study observations and caveats: Naive subsets, compared against memory subsets, generally had larger estimated richness values. Clonotype sharing among donors, it was expected, would be affected by sequencing depth. Rarefaction gave evidence that sorted-subset sequencing remained incomplete despite large depth.

The source is a man aged 30-40 years in good health. Sequenced: naive CD8+ T cells sorted from blood. The J gene is TRBJ2-7, the V gene TRBV27; tentative D call: TRBD1 (5 bases). The CDR3 region has the DNA TGTGCCAGCAGTTGGGGCCTCGAGCAGTACTTC. This sequence encodes CASSWGLEQYF.